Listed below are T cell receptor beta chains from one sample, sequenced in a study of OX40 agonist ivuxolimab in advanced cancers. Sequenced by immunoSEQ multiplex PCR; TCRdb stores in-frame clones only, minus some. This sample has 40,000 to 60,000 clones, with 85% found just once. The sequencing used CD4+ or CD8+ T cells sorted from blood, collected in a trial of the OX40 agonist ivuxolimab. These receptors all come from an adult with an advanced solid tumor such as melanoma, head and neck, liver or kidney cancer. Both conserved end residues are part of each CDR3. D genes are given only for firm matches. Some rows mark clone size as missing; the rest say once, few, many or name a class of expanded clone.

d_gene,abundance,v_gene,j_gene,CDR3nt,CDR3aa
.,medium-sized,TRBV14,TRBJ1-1,TGTGCCAGCAGCCAACGACAGGCTTTGAACACTGAAGCTTTCTTT,CASSQRQALNTEAFF
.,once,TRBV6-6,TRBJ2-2,TGTGCCAGCAGTTACGCGGGACAGCGGGCCGGGGAGCTGTTTTTT,CASSYAGQRAGELFF
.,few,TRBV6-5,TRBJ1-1,TGTGCCAGCAGTTGGAACCGGAGGACTGAAGCTTTCTTT,CASSWNRRTEAFF
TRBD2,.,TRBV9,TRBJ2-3,TGTGCCAGCAGCCACTCTCCGACTAGCGGGTCGGATACGCAGTATTTT,CASSHSPTSGSDTQYF
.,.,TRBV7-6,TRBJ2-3,TGTGCCAGCAGCTTAGAGACGGGGGATACGCAGTATTTT,CASSLETGDTQYF
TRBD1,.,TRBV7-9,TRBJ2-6,TGTGCCAGCAGCCCGACAGGGGTCGGGGCCAACGTCCTGACTTTC,CASSPTGVGANVLTF
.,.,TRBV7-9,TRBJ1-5,TGTGCCAGCAGCCCCCCCGGGAGTAATCAGCCCCAGCATTTT,CASSPPGSNQPQHF
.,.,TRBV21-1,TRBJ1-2,TGTGCCAGCAGCCTAGGACAGGGTTCGCGCTACACCTTC,CASSLGQGSRYTF
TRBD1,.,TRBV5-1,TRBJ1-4,TGCGCCAGCAGCTTGGAATTCACAGGGGCTAATGAAAAACTGTTTTTT,CASSLEFTGANEKLFF
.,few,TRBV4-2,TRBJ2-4,TGTGCCAGCAGCCAGGCCGACGGGGGACTAGCCAAAAACATTCAGTACTTC,CASSQADGGLAKNIQYF
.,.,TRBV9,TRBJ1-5,TGTGCCAGCAGCGTAGGGTTGGGGGGAAATCAGCCCCAGCATTTT,CASSVGLGGNQPQHF
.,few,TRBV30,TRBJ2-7,TGTGCCTGGAGTGTAGGGGTAGGTAGGCACGAGCAGTACTTC,CAWSVGVGRHEQYF
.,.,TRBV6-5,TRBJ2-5,TGTGCCAGCAGGGGGTCTAGCCGAGAGACCCAGTACTTC,CASRGSSRETQYF
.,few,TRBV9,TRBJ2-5,TGTGCCAGCAGCGCCGAAGGTGTAGAGACCCAGTACTTC,CASSAEGVETQYF
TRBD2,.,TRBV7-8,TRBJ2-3,TGTGCCAGCCAGGCTGGTCCCGGGGGGGATACGCAGTATTTT,CASQAGPGGDTQYF
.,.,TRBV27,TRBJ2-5,TGTGCCAGCAGTTGGACGGGACGGGGTGAAACCCAGTACTTC,CASSWTGRGETQYF
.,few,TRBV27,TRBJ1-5,TGTGCCAGCAGTCCTGGGACAACCAACAATCAGCCCCAGCATTTT,CASSPGTTNNQPQHF
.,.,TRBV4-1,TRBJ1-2,TGCGCCAGCAGCCAAGATCCAGGCTCCGACTATGGCTACACCTTC,CASSQDPGSDYGYTF
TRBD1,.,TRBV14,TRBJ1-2,TGTGCCAGCACCAAACTCGGACAGGGTCGAAATGGCTACACCTTC,CASTKLGQGRNGYTF
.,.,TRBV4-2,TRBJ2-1,TGTGCCAGCAGCCAAGATGAAGGGGACAATGAGCAGTTCTTC,CASSQDEGDNEQFF
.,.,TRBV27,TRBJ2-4,TGTGCCAGCAGTTTCGGATCCAAAAACATTCAGTACTTC,CASSFGSKNIQYF
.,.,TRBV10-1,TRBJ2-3,TGCGCCAGCTCCCGGGGACGGACGACAGATACGCAGTATTTT,CASSRGRTTDTQYF
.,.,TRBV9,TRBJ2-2,TGTGCCAGCAGCGTAGGAGGGGTGAACACCGGGGAGCTGTTTTTT,CASSVGGVNTGELFF
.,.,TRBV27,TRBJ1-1,TGTGCCAGCAGTTTACAGCTGAGCACTGAAGCTTTCTTT,CASSLQLSTEAFF
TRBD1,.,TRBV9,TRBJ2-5,TGTGCCAGCAGCGCCGGTCGGACAGGGGGCCAAGAGACCCAGTACTTC,CASSAGRTGGQETQYF
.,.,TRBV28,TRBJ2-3,TGTGCCAGCAGTTTAATCCAGGTAACAGATACGCAGTATTTT,CASSLIQVTDTQYF
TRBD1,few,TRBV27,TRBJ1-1,TGTGCCAGCAGTCTGGGACAGACGAATGAAGCTTTCTTT,CASSLGQTNEAFF
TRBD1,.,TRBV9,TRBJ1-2,TGTGCCAGCAGCGAGGACGGACAGGGGATATATGGCTACACCTTC,CASSEDGQGIYGYTF
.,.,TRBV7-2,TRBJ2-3,TGTGCCAGCAGCTTAGAGACCGGAGATACGCAGTATTTT,CASSLETGDTQYF
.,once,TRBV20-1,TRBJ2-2,TGCAGTGCTAGACCCTTGGGGGAGCTGTTTTTT,CSARPLGELFF
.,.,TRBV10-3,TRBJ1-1,TGTGCCATCAGTGATTCCCCCTCTGGGACTGAAGCTTTCTTT,CAISDSPSGTEAFF
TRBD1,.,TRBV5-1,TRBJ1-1,TGCGCCAGCAGCCCCCGTCGACAGGGGGTTGGGGACACTGAAGCTTTCTTT,CASSPRRQGVGDTEAFF
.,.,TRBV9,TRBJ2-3,TGTGCCAGCAGCGTTGGAGGCACCACAGATACGCAGTATTTT,CASSVGGTTDTQYF
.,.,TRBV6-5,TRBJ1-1,TGTGCCAGCAGTTACGTCCAGCCGAACACTGAAGCTTTCTTT,CASSYVQPNTEAFF
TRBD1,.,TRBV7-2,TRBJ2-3,TGTGCCAGCAGCTTTATGACAGGGGGCTTGGATACGCAGTATTTT,CASSFMTGGLDTQYF
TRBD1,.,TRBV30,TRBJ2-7,TGTGCCTGGAGCCCCCCCCAGGGGGTAATCTCCTACGAGCAGTACTTC,CAWSPPQGVISYEQYF
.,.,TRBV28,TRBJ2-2,TGTGCCAGCAGTTTCTTGGGCATCACCGGGGAGCTGTTTTTT,CASSFLGITGELFF
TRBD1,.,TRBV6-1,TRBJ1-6,TGTGCCAGCAGTGGGACAGGGTGGAATTCACCCCTCCACTTT,CASSGTGWNSPLHF
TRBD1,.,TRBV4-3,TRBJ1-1,TGCGCCAGCAGCCCCGGACAGGGGTCCACTGAAGCTTTCTTT,CASSPGQGSTEAFF
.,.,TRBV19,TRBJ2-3,TGTGCCAGTAGTATTACGGCTAGCAGTAAAACAGATACGCAGTATTTT,CASSITASSKTDTQYF
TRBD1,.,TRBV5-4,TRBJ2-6,TGTGCCAGCAGCATTACAGGGGTCGGGGCCAACGTCCTGACTTTC,CASSITGVGANVLTF
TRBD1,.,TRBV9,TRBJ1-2,TGTGCCAGCAGCGTAGAAGGGACAGGGGAACATTATGGCTACACCTTC,CASSVEGTGEHYGYTF
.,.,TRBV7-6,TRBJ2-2,TGTGCCAGCAGCTTACAGGCGGGGAACACCGGGGAGCTGTTTTTT,CASSLQAGNTGELFF
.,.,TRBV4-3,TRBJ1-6,TGCGCCAGCAGCCAAGAGAGGGGTAAACCCCTCCACTTT,CASSQERGKPLHF
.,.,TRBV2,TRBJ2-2,TGTGCCAGCAGCCAGGGACCCTACGGGGAGCTGTTTTTT,CASSQGPYGELFF
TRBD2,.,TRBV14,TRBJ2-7,TGTGCCAGCACGACTAGCGGGGTTTACGAGCAGTACTTC,CASTTSGVYEQYF